The clone carrying this T cell receptor beta chain has ten or more counts. The data belong to a study of T cells in Graves' hyperthyroidism and ophthalmopathy. CDR3 length equals 13 residues. The germline gives CDR1 SQVTM, CDR2 ANQGSEA. The ends were cut back, 3 bases at V and 6 bases at J, with 11 bases in the middle. It was RNA transcripts that yielded the amplified TCR beta CDR3 regions. In the first-round RT-PCR of the TCR CDR3, the HTBI primer set was used. TCRdb re-derived calls from the multiplex PCR reads in MiXCR, one entry per CDR3 protein. This table has around 500,000 distinct CDR3 sequences, 12% to 15% appearing once.

Sequenced sample: blood. The source of this sequence is a woman between 35 and 50 years old with Graves' hyperthyroidism. V usage is TRBV29-1 and J usage is TRBJ1-4; weak D call: TRBD1 (5 bases). In nucleotides, the CDR3 is TGCAGCGTTGAGAGGCAGGGTTATGAAAAACTGTTTTTT. Protein product: CSVERQGYEKLFF.